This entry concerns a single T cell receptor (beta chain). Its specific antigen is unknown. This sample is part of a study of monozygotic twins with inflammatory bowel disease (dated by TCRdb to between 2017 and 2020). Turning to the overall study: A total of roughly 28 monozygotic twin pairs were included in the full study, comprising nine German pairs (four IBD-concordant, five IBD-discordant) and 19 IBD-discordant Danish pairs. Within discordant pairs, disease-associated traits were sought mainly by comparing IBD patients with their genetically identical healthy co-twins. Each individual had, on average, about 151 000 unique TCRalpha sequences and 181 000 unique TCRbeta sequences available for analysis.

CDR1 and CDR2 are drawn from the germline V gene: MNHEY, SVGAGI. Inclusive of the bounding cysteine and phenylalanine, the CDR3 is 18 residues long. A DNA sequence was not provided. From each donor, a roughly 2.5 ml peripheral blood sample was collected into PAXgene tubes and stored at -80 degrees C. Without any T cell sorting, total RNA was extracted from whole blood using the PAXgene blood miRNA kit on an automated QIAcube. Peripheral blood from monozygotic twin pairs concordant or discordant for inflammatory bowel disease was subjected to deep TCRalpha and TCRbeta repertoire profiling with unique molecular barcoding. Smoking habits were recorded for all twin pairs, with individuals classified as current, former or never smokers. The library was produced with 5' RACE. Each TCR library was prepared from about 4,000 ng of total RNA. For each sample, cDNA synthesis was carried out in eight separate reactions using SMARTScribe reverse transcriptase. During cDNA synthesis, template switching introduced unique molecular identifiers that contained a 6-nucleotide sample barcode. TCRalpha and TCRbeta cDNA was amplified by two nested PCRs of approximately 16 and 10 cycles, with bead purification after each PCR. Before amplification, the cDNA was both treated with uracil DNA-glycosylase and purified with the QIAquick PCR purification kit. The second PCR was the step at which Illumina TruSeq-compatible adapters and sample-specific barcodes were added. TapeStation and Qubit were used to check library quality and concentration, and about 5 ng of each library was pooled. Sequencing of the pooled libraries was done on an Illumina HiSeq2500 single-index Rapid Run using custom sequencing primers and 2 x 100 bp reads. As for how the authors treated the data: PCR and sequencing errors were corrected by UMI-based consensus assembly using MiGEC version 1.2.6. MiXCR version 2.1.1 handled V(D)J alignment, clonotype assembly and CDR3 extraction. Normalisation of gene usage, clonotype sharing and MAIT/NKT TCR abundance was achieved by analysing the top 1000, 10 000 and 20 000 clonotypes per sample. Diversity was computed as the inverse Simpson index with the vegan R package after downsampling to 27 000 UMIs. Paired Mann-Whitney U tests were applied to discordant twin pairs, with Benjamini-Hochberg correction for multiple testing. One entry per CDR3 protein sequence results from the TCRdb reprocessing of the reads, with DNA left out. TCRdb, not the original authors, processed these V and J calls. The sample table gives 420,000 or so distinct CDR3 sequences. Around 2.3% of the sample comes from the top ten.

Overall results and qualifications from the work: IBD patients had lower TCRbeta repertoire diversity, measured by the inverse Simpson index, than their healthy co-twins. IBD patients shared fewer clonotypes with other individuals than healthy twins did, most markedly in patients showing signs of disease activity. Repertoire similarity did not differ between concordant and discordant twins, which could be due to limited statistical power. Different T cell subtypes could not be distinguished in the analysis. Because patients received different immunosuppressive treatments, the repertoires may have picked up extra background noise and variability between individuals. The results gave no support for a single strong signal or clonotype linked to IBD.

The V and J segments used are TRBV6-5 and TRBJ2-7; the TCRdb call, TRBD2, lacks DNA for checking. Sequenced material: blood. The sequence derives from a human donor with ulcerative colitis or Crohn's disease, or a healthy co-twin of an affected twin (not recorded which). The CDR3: CASSYLGLAGGFRHEQYF.